The text below deals with one TCR beta chain. Its antigen is unknown. This entry comes from a study of T cell responses to AZD1222 COVID-19 vaccine. General observations from the study: Baseline seropositivity characterized only a handful of AZD1222 recipients. Distributed over spike, vaccine-associated CD4 TCRs predominated at 160-218 and 743-854. Sampling that yielded the repertoires occurred only after the peak T cell response.

V shed 5 bases and J shed 5 bases, with 10 bases lying between them. CDR1 MNHEY and CDR2 SMNVEV come from the germline V gene (reference sequence). This CDR3 contains 12 residues. Assay used: immunoSEQ multiplex PCR; TCRdb lists only in-frame clones, some missing. The sample lists around 100,000 clones; approximately 90% were seen once. J is TRBJ2-7 and V is TRBV27; a possible D gene is TRBD1 (5 bases). Sequences were derived from peripheral blood, sampled on day 0 of AZD1222 vaccination. The receptor was isolated from an adult in good health. As DNA, the CDR3 is TGTGCCAGCAGTGGTCCCAGGGACGAGCAGTACTTC. Residues: CASSGPRDEQYF.